This TCR beta chain was captured in a study of breast tumors, draining lymph nodes, adjacent tissues. The study's findings and limits: Data fit most tumor T cells coming from lymph node, expanding in tumor.

Germline CDR1 reads KGHSH; CDR2 reads LQKENI. This CDR3 has 13 residues. The V and J ends lost 8 bases and 1 base respectively, with 11 bases between them. Axillary draining lymph nodes of breast cancer patients supplied the node samples. This clonotype was seen many times. Its target is unknown. MiXCR was run by TCRdb on the multiplex PCR reads, yielding one entry per CDR3 protein. The data hold tens of thousands of distinct CDR3 sequences, with approximately 31% observed a single time. Source material: axillary lymph node tissue. The chain employs TRBV18 and TRBJ2-5; perhaps TRBD2 as D (6 bases). The receptor was derived from a female donor with breast cancer. Some clones in this sample may be carry-over from other donors' samples. The DNA of the CDR3 is TGTGCCAGCGCGACCGGGAGCCAAGAGACCCAGTACTTC. This translates into CASATGSQETQYF.